This entry lists 20 T cell receptor beta chains sequenced from one sample in a study of CD8+CD57+ T cells in acquired aplastic anemia. Sequencing involved patients with CD8+CD57+ cell expansion previously shown by flow cytometry. Genomic DNA acted as the template from which TCR beta VDJ combination and CDR3 sequence profiling were carried out. Using its own MiXCR run on the reads, TCRdb lists one record per CDR3 protein. The top ten clones hold approximately 12% of a sample with 150,000 to 180,000 distinct CDR3 sequences, about 52% of them seen once. Input material: sorted CD4+, CD8+, or CD8+CD57+ T cells (not recorded which) from PBMCs. The receptors originated from a human donor with aplastic anemia.

This clonotype turned up a few times. V gene TRBV24-1 combines with J gene TRBJ1-2, with 8 bases identical to TRBD1. Germline lookup yields CDR1 KGHDR and CDR2 SFDVKD. V lost 7 bases to trimming and J lost 7 bases; unmatched junction nucleotides: 13. The CDR3 consists of 15 residues. The CDR3, as DNA: TGTGCCACCAGCGACTCTTGGCAGGGGGCAGGTGGCTACACCTTC. Amino acids: CATSDSWQGAGGYTF.

The chain is built from TRBV2 and TRBJ2-1, with D tentatively TRBD1 (5 bases). Germline V CDR1 and CDR2: SNHLY, FYNNEI. The CDR3 has 11 residues. Written as DNA, the CDR3 is TGTACCACACGGCTCAGGGATGAGCAGTTCTTC. As protein: CTTRLRDEQFF.

On this clonotype: Relative to the germline gene, one junction end is altered; a read error may explain this. The chain links TRBV24-1 to TRBJ1-2, with D tentatively TRBD1 (6 bases). Germline V CDR1 and CDR2: KGHDR, SFDVKD. This CDR3 spans 16 amino acids. The CDR3 nucleotides read TGTGCCAGCAGTCCCACCGAGGGGGGTAGTAACTATGGCTACACCTTC. Its protein product is CASSPTEGGSNYGYTF.

This clonotype was seen only a few times. The chain uses TRBV15 and TRBJ2-1; TRBD1 agrees at 7 bases. Trimming removed 4 bases from V and 7 bases from J; junction bases left unmatched: 7. The CDR3 spans 14 residues. Germline CDR1 LNHNV, CDR2 YYDKDF (reference sequence). CDR3 DNA sequence: TGTGCCACCAGCACGAGGACAGGCCCTAATGAGCAGTTCTTC. Translating gives CATSTRTGPNEQFF.

The chain joins TRBV2 to TRBJ2-6; D might be TRBD1 (5 bases). The V end lost 3 bases, the J end lost 2 bases, and 8 bases lay between the germline ends. The germline CDR1 and CDR2 sequences are SNHLY and FYNNEI. This CDR3 contains 15 residues. CDR3 nucleotide sequence: TGTGCCAGCAGTGATAGCAGGGCTGGGGCCAACGTCCTGACTTTC. Translated, it gives CASSDSRAGANVLTF.

The rearrangement links TRBV18 to TRBJ1-6; D gene unclear. The germline V gene has CDR1 KGHSH and CDR2 LQKENI. There are 14 residues in the CDR3. V lost 1 base and J 10 bases, leaving 11 bases between the germline ends. The DNA for the CDR3 is TGTGCCAGCTCACCACTGGGAGGGAGCTCACCCCTCCACTTT. It codes for CASSPLGGSSPLHF.

This clonotype was recorded at least ten times. The chain uses TRBV7-9 and TRBJ2-1, with D perhaps TRBD1 (5 bases). Germline V gene data show CDR1 as SEHNR and CDR2 as FQNEAQ (reference sequence). This CDR3 comprises 12 residues. Trimming removed 6 bases at V and 7 bases at J, with 10 bases between. CDR3 amino acids: CASRVQENEQFF. The CDR3 DNA is TGTGCCAGCAGAGTACAGGAAAATGAGCAGTTCTTC.

The table lists this clonotype with many counts. The chain employs TRBV20-1 and TRBJ1-2; D is unresolved. Germline values: CDR1 DFQATT, CDR2 SNEGSKA (reference sequence). Trimming left V 0 bases short and J 4 bases short, with 9 bases between. The CDR3 loop spans 13 amino acids. The CDR3 nucleotides read TGCAGTGCTAGAGAGACCTCCTCCTATGGCTACACCTTC. Protein sequence: CSARETSSYGYTF.

This clonotype was observed many times. V gene TRBV4-1 combines with J gene TRBJ2-7; 8 bases agree with TRBD1. The CDR3 contains 14 residues. V was pared by 0 bases and J by 6 bases, with 4 bases of the junction left unmatched. CDR1 MGHRA and CDR2 YSYEKL come from the germline V gene. CDR3: CASSQDGGQVEQYF. In DNA form, the CDR3 reads TGCGCCAGCAGCCAAGATGGGGGACAGGTCGAGCAGTACTTC.

The chain recombines TRBV9 with TRBJ2-1; TRBD2 aligns across 12 bases. The CDR3 is 16 amino acids. The V gene's germline CDR1 is SGDLS and CDR2 YYNGEE. V shed 0 bases and J 8 bases; nucleotides not matched to a gene: 6. The CDR3 nucleotides are TGTGCCAGCAGCGTAGCTACACGGACTAGCGGGGATGAGCAGTTCTTC. Amino acid sequence: CASSVATRTSGDEQFF.

This chain uses TRBV10-3 with TRBJ2-2; D unclear. Deletions cut 5 bases from V and 7 bases from J, with 17 bases between. CDR3 length equals 15 residues. Germline values: CDR1 ENHRY, CDR2 SYGVKD. CDR3 residues: CAISKVSPEHGELFF. The CDR3 DNA is TGTGCCATCAGTAAAGTCTCTCCTGAACACGGGGAGCTGTTTTTT.

This sequence joins TRBV24-1 and TRBJ2-3; weak D call: TRBD2 (5 bases). Germline loops: CDR1 KGHDR, CDR2 SFDVKD. CDR3 length equals 15 residues. V was trimmed by 1 base and J by 6 bases, leaving 13 bases between them. The CDR3 nucleotides are TGTGCCACCAGTGATTTATCCGGGGATGGGGATACGCAGTATTTT. Translating it yields CATSDLSGDGDTQYF.

This clonotype was counted ten times or more. V and J are TRBV5-4 and TRBJ2-2; TRBD1 agrees at 8 bases. The CDR3 loop spans 13 amino acids. V dropped 4 bases and J dropped 6; count of bases not matched to a gene: 2. Germline CDR1 and CDR2: SGHNT and YYREEE (reference sequence). The CDR3 is CASSTDRAGELFF. The CDR3, as DNA: TGTGCCAGCAGCACGGACAGGGCCGGGGAGCTGTTTTTT.

This sequence joins TRBV29-1 and TRBJ1-2, with 10 bases aligning to TRBD1. The CDR3 is made up of 13 amino acids. V dropped 8 bases and J dropped 2; count of bases not matched to a gene: 5. The germline CDR1 and CDR2 sequences are SQVTM and ANQGSEA. The DNA of the CDR3 is TGCAGCTCGCGACAGGGGGCCAACTATGGCTACACCTTC. It codes for CSSRQGANYGYTF.

This clonotype was found many times. The chain carries TRBV4-1 and TRBJ2-7; a weak D match, TRBD2 (6 bases). The ends were cut back, 1 base at V and 4 bases at J, with 14 bases in the middle. The CDR3 runs 15 residues. The germline V gene has CDR1 MGHRA and CDR2 YSYEKL. The CDR3 spells CASSQVATGVYEQYF. As DNA, the CDR3 is TGCGCCAGCAGCCAAGTTGCCACGGGGGTTTACGAGCAGTACTTC.

CDR3 nucleotides: TGTGCCAGCAGCCCCGGGACAGGGTGGATCCTAGGTCAGCCCCAGCATTTT. This translates into CASSPGTGWILGQPQHF. The rearrangement links TRBV11-1 to TRBJ1-5; 9 bases agree with TRBD1. The CDR3 extends over 17 amino acids. Germline V gene lookup returns CDR1 SGHAT and CDR2 FQDESV (reference sequence). The V segment lost 5 bases and the J segment 6 bases; nucleotides outside the gene matches: 14.

The J gene is TRBJ1-1, the V gene TRBV24-1; D may be TRBD1 (6 bases). Germline V gene lookup returns CDR1 KGHDR and CDR2 SFDVKD. V was cut by 3 bases and J by 3 bases, with 13 bases left in between. This CDR3 is 15 amino acids long. The CDR3 loop reads CATSDGTGRDTEAFF. The CDR3 DNA is TGTGCCACCAGTGATGGTACAGGGAGGGACACTGAAGCTTTCTTT.

This clonotype came up a few times. The V gene is TRBV7-3, the J gene TRBJ2-2; tentatively, D is TRBD1 (5 bases). Germline CDR1 SGHTA, CDR2 FQGTGA. The CDR3 is 13 residues long. Between the trimmed V and J ends, which lost 1 base and 6 bases, there was a span of 6 bases. CDR3 nucleotide sequence: TGTGCCAGCAGCTTAATAGGGGCCGGGGAGCTGTTTTTT. This gives the protein CASSLIGAGELFF.

This clonotype was found many times. The V and J genes are TRBV7-8 and TRBJ1-2, with TRBD1 identical over 7 bases. The germline CDR1 and CDR2 sequences are SGHVS and FQNEAQ. The CDR3 extends over 12 amino acids. V gave up 5 bases and J gave up 3 bases; unmatched junction bases: 0. CDR3 coding DNA: TGTGCCAGCAGCCAGGGGGACTATGGCTACACCTTC. Translating it yields CASSQGDYGYTF.

The chain couples TRBV5-1 to TRBJ2-7; 9 bases are shared with TRBD1. The ends lost 0 bases at V and 4 bases at J; junction bases unmatched: 5. CDR1 is SGHRS, CDR2 YFSETQ, per germline. The CDR3 covers 15 residues. CDR3 in amino acids: CASSLAGQGLYEQYF. The CDR3 region has the DNA TGCGCCAGCAGCTTGGCGGGACAGGGCCTATACGAGCAGTACTTC.